This T cell receptor (beta chain) was captured in a study of cytomegalovirus exposure and HLA in healthy donors. The PCR ran on 60 Vbeta and 13 Jbeta primers. Using immunoSEQ multiplex PCR, the repertoire was profiled, and TCRdb retains in-frame clones only, with some absent. This table has approximately 280,000 clones, 70% to 90% appearing once. Trimming left V 5 bases short and J 10 bases short, with 9 bases between. The germline V gene has CDR1 LNHDA and CDR2 SQIVND (reference sequence). This CDR3 is 11 amino acids long. The sequence was collected from a man between 40 and 49 years old in good health and CMV-seropositive. The sequenced sample consisted of PBMCs. The chain links TRBV19 to TRBJ2-1; maybe TRBD2 (5 bases). Written as DNA, the CDR3 is TGTGCCAGTAGTCTACTAGAAGAGCAGTTCTTC. Amino acid sequence: CASSLLEEQFF.